This T cell receptor (beta chain) was identified in a study of cytomegalovirus exposure and HLA in healthy donors. Study summary: Prior work identified 117 million unique TCR beta sequences in 190 million or so T cells. General study points: TCR beta V segments were, for the most part, productive about 87% or about 30% of the time in an earlier analysis. One cluster of highly shared sequence variants probably arose as a sequencing artifact.

Germline loops: CDR1 SQVTM, CDR2 ANQGSEA. This CDR3 has 11 amino acids. Trimming took off 2 bases at V and 10 bases at J, with 11 bases between the two ends. In the case of this clone: What it binds is unknown.

The PCR employed 60 Vbeta primers together with 13 Jbeta primers. The protocol was immunoSEQ multiplex PCR, while the TCRdb copy is restricted to in-frame clones and leaves out a portion. The table lists roughly 160,000 clones, 80% to 90% of them singletons. Sequenced sample: PBMCs. The rearrangement uses TRBV29-1 and TRBJ1-2, with no clear D. This TCR was recovered from a woman in her twenties or thirties in good health and CMV-seropositive. The CDR3 reads CSVEKSSDYTF. CDR3 bases: TGCAGCGTTGAAAAGTCAAGCGACTACACCTTC.